The 20 T cell receptor beta chains below were found in one sample sequenced in a study of blood T cell repertoires in COVID-19. The table came from immunoSEQ multiplex PCR; TCRdb's copy has only in-frame clones and leaves some out. The sample lists 350,000 to 400,000 clones; about 86% were seen once. Sequences were obtained from peripheral blood. The receptors originated from a woman aged 55-69 years with COVID-19, enrolled during active disease.

The V gene is TRBV12-3 or TRBV12-4, the J gene TRBJ1-2, with D unresolved. The ends were cut back, 1 base at V and 7 bases at J, with 7 bases in the middle. CDR3 length equals 12 residues. CDR3 loop: CASSLDYTGYTF. CDR3 DNA sequence: TGTGCCAGCAGTTTAGATTACACTGGCTACACCTTC.

The J gene is TRBJ2-3, the V gene TRBV6-2 or TRBV6-3; 7 positions match TRBD2. V lost 0 bases, J lost 6 bases, and 6 bases stayed unmatched. CDR3 size: 15 residues. Germline V CDR1 and CDR2: MNHEY, SVGEGT. CDR3 in DNA: TGTGCCAGCAGTTACTCGGGCGGGAGCCGCGATACGCAGTATTTT. Residues: CASSYSGGSRDTQYF.

The J gene is TRBJ1-2, the V gene TRBV3-1 (or the pseudogene TRBV3-2), with TRBD1 identical over 7 bases. With 3 bases clipped from V and 0 bases from J, the junction kept 13 bases outside the gene matches. Germline CDR1 and CDR2: LGHDT and YNNKEL (reference sequence). This CDR3 contains 18 residues. Here the CDR3 DNA reads TGTGCCAGCAGCCACCCCAGGGACAGATTTCTAGCTAACTATGGCTACACCTTC. Residues: CASSHPRDRFLANYGYTF.

This rearrangement joins TRBV11-1 to TRBJ1-4; 8 positions match TRBD1. Germline V gene lookup returns CDR1 SGHAT and CDR2 FQDESV (reference sequence). V shed 5 bases and J 7 bases; nucleotides not matched to a gene: 9. The CDR3 length is 15 residues. CDR3 amino acids: CASSQQDRGSEKLFF. CDR3 nucleotide sequence: TGTGCCAGCAGCCAACAAGACAGGGGAAGTGAAAAACTGTTTTTT.

The chain joins TRBV18 to TRBJ1-4; TRBD1 aligns across 9 bases. From germline, CDR1 is KGHSH and CDR2 LQKENI. This CDR3 spans 19 amino acids. Germline trimming cut 1 base from V and 3 bases from J; bases unmatched to any gene: 12. CDR3 residues: CASSPLTDRGFLANEKLFF. The CDR3 DNA reads as TGTGCCAGCTCACCACTCACGGACAGGGGTTTTTTAGCTAATGAAAAACTGTTTTTT.

The V call is TRBV5-8, the J call TRBJ2-7; D remains ambiguous. The germline V and J ends were trimmed by 0 bases and 0 bases, with 7 bases remaining between them. Per the germline V gene, CDR1 is SGHTS and CDR2 is YDEGEE. This CDR3 is built from 14 residues. The CDR3 loop reads CASSLAAVSYEQYF. The CDR3 nucleotides are TGTGCCAGCAGCTTGGCCGCAGTCTCCTACGAGCAGTACTTC.

The chain combines TRBV12-3 or TRBV12-4 with TRBJ1-6, with D unresolved. The CDR3 totals 12 residues. The V gene lost 4 bases and the J gene lost 10 bases, with 8 bases spanning the gap. Written as DNA, the CDR3 is TGTGCCAGCAGTTCGGTGGAGTCACCCCTCCACTTT. It yields the protein CASSSVESPLHF.

The chain employs TRBV5-4 and TRBJ1-1, with D tentatively TRBD1 (5 bases). V gave up 0 bases and J gave up 3 bases, with 18 bases separating them. The CDR3 has 17 amino acids. Germline lookup yields CDR1 SGHNT and CDR2 YYREEE (reference sequence). The CDR3, as DNA: TGTGCCAGCAGCTTGGGGGGCAATCTCCATGGGGACACTGAAGCTTTCTTT. Translated, it gives CASSLGGNLHGDTEAFF.

The gene calls are TRBV2 and TRBJ1-4; D gene uncertain. This CDR3 is built from 15 residues. V was trimmed by 1 base and J by 5 bases, leaving 11 bases between them. Per germline, CDR1 SNHLY and CDR2 FYNNEI. As DNA, the CDR3 is TGTGCCAGCAGTGAAGGCGGGTGGACGAATGAAAAACTGTTTTTT. This translates into CASSEGGWTNEKLFF.

CDR3 bases: TGCGCCAGCAGCCAAGAATTCGGCAGGGCAGGGAATAACTATGGCTACACCTTC. Translating gives CASSQEFGRAGNNYGYTF. The V and J genes are TRBV4-3 and TRBJ1-2, with D perhaps matching TRBD1 (5 bases). CDR1 and CDR2 (germline): LGHNA, YSLEER. Deletions cut 0 bases from V and 1 base from J, with 18 bases between. The CDR3 sequence is 18 residues long.

The CDR3 loop is CASSRAGGANEQYF. The CDR3, as DNA: TGTGCCAGCAGCCGAGCAGGGGGCGCGAACGAGCAGTACTTC. V and J are TRBV3-1 (or the pseudogene TRBV3-2) and TRBJ2-7; TRBD1 agrees at 8 bases. CDR1 LGHDT and CDR2 YNNKEL come from the germline V gene (reference sequence). J was trimmed by 5 bases and V by 4 bases; bases with no gene match: 7. This CDR3 region has 14 residues.

This clone has just a few counts. V gene TRBV4-1 combines with J gene TRBJ1-6, with a possible D match to TRBD1 (5 bases). V lost 1 base and J 3 bases, leaving 13 bases between the germline ends. There are 17 residues in the CDR3. Germline CDR1 reads MGHRA; CDR2 reads YSYEKL. The CDR3 region is CASSQAPPGVYNSPLHF. The CDR3 DNA reads as TGCGCCAGCAGCCAAGCCCCCCCGGGGGTCTATAATTCACCCCTCCACTTT.

The sample holds a few counts of this clone. The J gene is TRBJ2-2, the V gene TRBV29-1; possible D gene TRBD1, 6 bases. Germline CDR1 reads SQVTM; CDR2 reads ANQGSEA. This CDR3 contains 14 residues. Trimming left V 7 bases short and J 1 base short, with 13 bases between. In nucleotides, the CDR3 is TGCAGCGCCCGGGACACCCTGAACACCGGGGAGCTGTTTTTT. Amino acids: CSARDTLNTGELFF.

The chain employs TRBV18 and TRBJ1-1; 7 bases agree with TRBD1. CDR1 is KGHSH, CDR2 LQKENI, per germline. This CDR3 comprises 13 residues. The V gene end was trimmed by 6 bases and the J gene end by 7 bases; junction bases not matched to a gene: 8. The CDR3 here is CASSLDRDGEAFF. CDR3 bases: TGTGCCAGCTCCCTCGACAGGGATGGTGAAGCTTTCTTT.

This clone appeared a single time. This chain joins TRBV3-1 (or the pseudogene TRBV3-2) and TRBJ2-2; tentatively, D is TRBD1 (6 bases). The V gene's germline CDR1 is LGHDT and CDR2 YNNKEL (reference sequence). Trimming pared 3 bases from V and 0 bases from J, leaving 11 bases between. The CDR3 extends over 16 amino acids. As DNA, the CDR3 is TGTGCCAGCAGCCACCAGGGGTTATCGAACACCGGGGAGCTGTTTTTT. Its protein is CASSHQGLSNTGELFF.

This chain joins TRBV6-5 and TRBJ1-6; 9 nucleotides align to TRBD1. The CDR3 loop spans 12 amino acids. The V gene end was trimmed by 8 bases and the J gene end by 7 bases; junction bases not matched to a gene: 0. Germline CDR1 is MNHEY and CDR2 is SVGAGI. The CDR3 nucleotides read TGTGCCAGCGGGACAGGGAATTCACCCCTCCACTTT. Translated: CASGTGNSPLHF.

The chain carries TRBV7-3 and TRBJ2-1; possibly TRBD1 for D (6 bases). The V end lost 5 bases, the J end lost 0 bases, and 14 bases lay between the germline ends. The CDR3 consists of 16 residues. The germline gives CDR1 SGHTA, CDR2 FQGTGA. The CDR3 spells CASSPDGTRSYNEQFF. CDR3 nucleotides: TGTGCCAGCAGCCCAGACGGGACACGCTCCTACAATGAGCAGTTCTTC.

This chain uses TRBV3-1 (or the pseudogene TRBV3-2) with TRBJ2-5; TRBD2 agrees at 12 bases. The ends lost 1 base at V and 5 bases at J; junction bases unmatched: 2. CDR1 LGHDT and CDR2 YNNKEL come from the germline V gene (reference sequence). The CDR3 is made up of 15 amino acids. The CDR3 DNA is TGTGCCAGCAGCCAAGGTGGACTAGCGGGGGAGACCCAGTACTTC. As protein: CASSQGGLAGETQYF.

This clone came up once. V and J are TRBV10-3 and TRBJ2-3, with D hard to call. The CDR3 is 14 residues long. Germline-derived CDR1 and CDR2 are ENHRY and SYGVKD. V lost 9 bases and J lost 2, with 15 bases in between. The CDR3 region has the DNA TGTGCCATTTCCCAGGCTGCCTACACAGATACGCAGTATTTT. Amino acids: CAISQAAYTDTQYF.

This clone was detected only a few times. V and J are TRBV27 and TRBJ1-3, with a possible D match to TRBD1 (5 bases). Germline loops: CDR1 MNHEY, CDR2 SMNVEV (reference sequence). The CDR3 is made up of 13 amino acids. V was trimmed by 4 bases and J by 5 bases, leaving 9 bases between them. The CDR3 reads CASSSLDRNTIYF. The DNA of the CDR3 is TGTGCCAGCAGTTCCCTGGACAGAAACACCATATATTTT.